What follows is one T cell receptor (beta chain) and its context. No cognate antigen has been identified for it. One base away there is no much larger clone; base qualities are not given. Sequenced on an Illumina NovaSeq 6000. cDNA libraries for TCRalpha and TCRbeta were prepared by 5'RACE using constant-segment primers, with sample barcodes and unique molecular identifiers added. RNA was extracted from every sample with Trizol reagent. The libraries were amplified in two PCR steps, and the second step added a second sample barcode and Illumina TruSeq adapters. Libraries were sequenced on an Illumina NovaSeq with 2 x 150 bp paired-end reads. Regarding the original processing steps: Reads were demultiplexed and collapsed into UMI-guided consensus sequences with migec v1.2.7. With mixcr v2.1.11, UMI consensuses were aligned to TRA and TRB V and J templates and assembled into clonotypes. Clonotypes were classified as expanded or contracted when called significant by both edgeR and NoisET, with noise models trained on biological replicates. For edgeR calls, the thresholds were a false discovery rate-adjusted p below 0.01 and a log2 fold-change of 1. PCA with hierarchical clustering of max-normalized trajectories of the 1000 most abundant clonotypes was used as exploratory dynamics analysis. Each responding clone was given a CD4 or CD8 phenotype based on the CD4+ and CD8+ repertoires, which had been sequenced separately. TCRdb reprocessing: public reads trimmed at Q25 with fastp, clones called with MiXCR, in-frame beta chains kept. A single entry per CDR3 protein holds the most common genes and DNA from its merged rows. What appears here as the V and J calls and clone size reflects TCRdb's work, not the paper's. This sample comprises a few hundred thousand distinct CDR3 sequences, around 27% of them detected only once. The top ten clones comprise roughly an eighth of the sample.

This sample is drawn from a study of T-cell memory formation after mild COVID-19 (dated by TCRdb to the early 2020s). Regarding the study in general: TCR sequence clusters from the two donors were largely donor specific. In a couple of donors, T-cell clones that expanded and contracted after mild COVID-19 were tracked by sequencing TCRalpha and TCRbeta repertoires over time. Two young, previously healthy adult volunteers, one female and one male, were included in the cohort. What the study reported, not specific to this receptor: Some responding clones were detected in pre-infection memory, which suggested that pre-existing cross-reactive memory T cells had joined the SARS-CoV-2 response. The study included only a couple of mild cases, and larger cohorts that include severe cases with pre-infection samples were judged to be necessary. Clones contracting from day 15 to 85 had balanced CD4/CD8 phenotypes, while a second wave expanding from day 15 to 37 was biased towards CD4+. Contracting CD4+ clones were found mainly in CM and EM memory subsets, while CD8+ clones were enriched in EMRA. Whether the second-wave clones peaking on day 37 were SARS-CoV-2 specific was not confirmed.

V drops 3 bases and J drops 6 bases, leaving 23 bases in between. The CDR3 spans 17 residues, from the cysteine through the phenylalanine. Only CDR3 DNA remains: 51 bases, in frame from the first base. For CDR1 and CDR2, the germline V gene lists MDHEN and SYDVKM. PBMCs were isolated by Ficoll-Paque density gradient centrifugation. Here the chain combines TRBV28 and TRBJ1-2; tentative D gene TRBD1, with 6 bases matching. The receptor was isolated from an adult woman who had mild COVID-19 (a few samples of this study predate the infection). The sample titles of this study are shuffled in the database, so cell type and time point are left out; the donor was told from shared clones. The sequencing input was PBMCs or a T cell subset sorted from them (not recorded which). The CDR3 in this case is CASSFTTPQGILDGYTF. The sequenced DNA: TGTGCCAGCAGTTTTACAACCCCCCAGGGGATTCTCGATGGCTACACCTTC.